Each of the 15 T cell receptor beta chains below was sequenced from the same sample in a study of CD8+ T cells in alopecia areata. As the sequencing template, cDNA was produced by extracting RNA and reverse transcribing it. Produced via immunoSEQ multiplex PCR; TCRdb's table is partial and in-frame only. In the table there are 120,000 to 150,000 clones, roughly 60% of which are singletons. The sequenced material came from CD8+ T cells sorted from blood. The receptors were gathered from a human donor in good health.

The chain is built from TRBV5-6 and TRBJ2-2; no firm D call. CDR3 length equals 14 residues. Trimming took off 1 base at V and 5 bases at J, with 9 bases between the two ends. The germline CDR1 and CDR2 sequences are SGHDT and YYEEEE. CDR3 region: CASSLLVATGELFF. For the CDR3, the DNA is TGTGCCAGCAGCTTGTTGGTTGCAACCGGGGAGCTGTTTTTT.

CDR3 region: CASSYRSRGDEDTQYF. The CDR3 DNA sequence: TGTGCCAGCAGCTATAGGTCCAGGGGTGATGAAGATACGCAGTATTTT. The genes are TRBV7-9 and TRBJ2-3; D is perhaps TRBD1 (6 bases). The CDR3 consists of 16 residues. The V gene lost 4 bases and the J gene lost 5 bases, with 19 bases spanning the gap. Germline CDR1 is SEHNR and CDR2 is FQNEAQ (reference sequence).

This clone was counted only a few times. The chain has TRBV7-8 and TRBJ2-3; D might be TRBD2 (6 bases). CDR3 size: 15 residues. Germline loops: CDR1 SGHVS, CDR2 FQNEAQ. Deletions cut 5 bases from V and 0 bases from J, with 12 bases between. The CDR3 region has the DNA TGTGCCAGCAGCCAGATGGGGACTAGCACAGATACGCAGTATTTT. This gives the protein CASSQMGTSTDTQYF.

V and J are TRBV15 and TRBJ2-5; D is perhaps TRBD1 or TRBD2 (5 bases each). Germline V lookup: CDR1 LNHNV, CDR2 YYDKDF (reference sequence). There are 15 residues in the CDR3. Trimming removed 3 bases at V and 4 bases at J, with 15 bases between. CDR3 amino acids: CATSRGAGQGETQYF. For the CDR3, the DNA is TGTGCCACCAGCAGGGGAGCAGGGCAAGGAGAGACCCAGTACTTC.

V is TRBV4-1 and J is TRBJ2-1; no clear D gene. Germline V gene data show CDR1 as MGHRA and CDR2 as YSYEKL. This CDR3 is built from 14 residues. The V end was cut by 0 bases, the J end by 6 bases, with 9 bases between. This chain's CDR3 is CASSQDTRPNEQFF. CDR3 in DNA: TGCGCCAGCAGCCAAGATACCCGCCCCAATGAGCAGTTCTTC.

This chain links TRBV5-4 with TRBJ1-5; 7 bases are a match to TRBD1. J was trimmed by 4 bases and V by 4 bases; bases with no gene match: 8. Germline loops: CDR1 SGHNT, CDR2 YYREEE (reference sequence). The CDR3 consists of 15 residues. This chain's CDR3 is CASSNPDRANQPQHF. For the CDR3, the DNA is TGTGCCAGCAGCAACCCCGACAGGGCGAATCAGCCCCAGCATTTT.

This clone was found a few times. The chain is built from TRBV29-1 and TRBJ2-4; 11 positions match TRBD2. The junction had 4 bases not matched to a gene; V was cut back by 0 bases and J by 3 bases. There are 16 residues in the CDR3. The germline gives CDR1 SQVTM, CDR2 ANQGSEA. CDR3 bases: TGCAGCGTTGAAGAACTAGCGGGAGAGAGCAAAAACATTCAGTACTTC. It yields the protein CSVEELAGESKNIQYF.

The CDR3 coding sequence is TGTGCCAGCATAGGCAGGGGAGCTCATGGCTACACCTTC. Translating gives CASIGRGAHGYTF. The chain links TRBV27 to TRBJ1-2, with D possibly being TRBD1 (6 bases). The ends were cut back, 7 bases at V and 6 bases at J, with 15 bases in the middle. CDR1 MNHEY and CDR2 SMNVEV come from the germline V gene (reference sequence). This CDR3 is 13 amino acids long.

This clone was found a few times. This chain connects TRBV7-9 to TRBJ2-7, with TRBD2 identical over 7 bases. J gave up 4 bases and V 7 bases, and 7 bases lay outside the gene matches. The germline CDR1 and CDR2 sequences are SEHNR and FQNEAQ (reference sequence). The CDR3 covers 13 residues. This chain's CDR3 is CASIPLGGYEQYF. The CDR3 nucleotides are TGTGCCAGCATCCCACTCGGGGGGTACGAGCAGTACTTC.

This chain joins TRBV27 and TRBJ2-1; 10 nucleotides line up with TRBD1. The V gene's germline CDR1 is MNHEY and CDR2 SMNVEV (reference sequence). J gave up 7 bases and V 4 bases, and 1 base lay outside the gene matches. The CDR3 has 13 amino acids. The CDR3 DNA is TGTGCCAGCAGTTCGGGACAGGGGAATGAGCAGTTCTTC. It encodes CASSSGQGNEQFF.

The J gene is TRBJ2-2, the V gene TRBV28; D is unclear. This CDR3 region has 14 residues. V was pared by 4 bases and J by 4 bases, with 10 bases between. Germline V gene sequence: CDR1 MDHEN, CDR2 SYDVKM. CDR3: CASSYRRPTGELFF. DNA of the CDR3: TGTGCCAGCAGTTACCGCAGGCCCACCGGGGAGCTGTTTTTT.

The chain couples TRBV9 to TRBJ2-7, with TRBD2 as a possible D gene (5 bases). The CDR3 consists of 16 residues. The V end was cut by 3 bases, the J end by 2 bases, with 18 bases between. In germline, CDR1 is SGDLS, CDR2 YYNGEE. CDR3 amino acids: CASSGYALASAYEQYF. As DNA, the CDR3 is TGTGCCAGCAGCGGATATGCATTAGCGAGCGCCTACGAGCAGTACTTC.

The chain combines TRBV27 with TRBJ2-1; D is uncertain. The CDR3 is 16 residues long. Trimming cost V 1 base and J 1 base, with 11 bases left between them. In germline, CDR1 is MNHEY, CDR2 SMNVEV (reference sequence). This CDR3 is CASSLWAGPSYNEQFF. The CDR3, as DNA: TGTGCCAGCAGTTTATGGGCTGGCCCGTCCTACAATGAGCAGTTCTTC.

The rearrangement joins TRBV15 to TRBJ2-1; no definite D call. This CDR3 region has 12 residues. Germline-derived CDR1 and CDR2 are LNHNV and YYDKDF (reference sequence). Deletions cut 0 bases from V and 7 bases from J, with 4 bases between. The CDR3 DNA reads TGTGCCACCAGCAGAGAAGCGAATGAGCAGTTCTTC. Its translation is CATSREANEQFF.

In nucleotides, the CDR3 is TGTGCCAGCAGTCTAGAGGGTTCTGGCTACACCTTC. Translated: CASSLEGSGYTF. This chain joins TRBV27 and TRBJ1-2; D gene uncertain. Trimming cost V 5 bases and J 7 bases, with 11 bases left between them. The CDR3 has 12 amino acids. CDR1 and CDR2 from the germline V gene are MNHEY and SMNVEV (reference sequence).